This TCR beta chain came from a study of PD-1 blockade in classical Hodgkin lymphoma. Study results and limitations: Among the patients, those starting nivolumab under 1 year after ASCT were excluded. In CD4+ cells, TCR diversity went up significantly by C4D1, but in CD8+ cells it did not. Relapsed/refractory patients reportedly had the lowest baseline TCR diversity, below newly diagnosed patients, who were below healthy donors. Still unresolved is the cause of the repertoire differences, which may be disease activity or prior therapy.

The length of the CDR3 is 13 residues. Trimming left V 6 bases short and J 2 bases short, with 11 bases between. Per germline, CDR1 SGHDT and CDR2 YYEEEE. Notes on this clone: Its antigen is unidentified.

Clones were sequenced by immunoSEQ multiplex PCR, and TCRdb holds only the in-frame ones, with some missing. The data contain about 21,000 clones, around 85% of them singletons. Regarding time point: cycle 4 day 1 (C4D1), after less than seven weeks of nivolumab. All patients experienced relapse after autologous stem cell transplantation, and brentuximab vedotin exposure was variable. The source is a human donor with classical Hodgkin lymphoma. The source was peripheral blood mononuclear cells (PBMCs), collected before the fourth cycle of nivolumab. This rearrangement joins TRBV5-6 to TRBJ1-2; a possible D gene is TRBD1 (5 bases). CDR3 amino acids: CASIGRGNYGYTF. The CDR3 nucleotides are TGTGCCAGCATCGGAAGGGGAAACTATGGCTACACCTTC.